This T cell receptor beta chain was found in a study of T-cell reconstitution after alpha-beta-depleted transplantation in children. V lost 3 bases and J lost 10; bases outside the gene matches: 12. Germline V gene lookup returns CDR1 LNHNV and CDR2 YYDKDF (reference sequence). The CDR3 length is 15 residues. As it was prepared, the TCRbeta library received unique molecular identifiers. TCRdb redid the calling of the PCR reads with MiXCR, one entry per CDR3 protein. The sample holds a few hundred thousand distinct CDR3 sequences, around an eighth seen once. The chain recombines TRBV15 with TRBJ2-1; 7 nucleotides align to TRBD1. The receptor's source is a human donor who donated a stem cell graft to a child with combined immunodeficiency. The sequenced sample was PBMCs from the stem cell graft donor, obtained from the stem cell graft. CDR3 coding DNA: TGTGCCACCAGCAGTGAGGGGGCCCCACCAACCGAGCAGTTCTTC. Its translation: CATSSEGAPPTEQFF.